The clone carrying this T cell receptor beta chain appeared once. Its antigen is unidentified. The V segment lost 7 bases and the J segment 5 bases; nucleotides outside the gene matches: 6. The CDR3 is 12 amino acids. Germline loops: CDR1 SQVTM, CDR2 ANQGSEA. The data originate from a study of shared clonotypes between healthy human individuals. Libraries were prepared by immunoSEQ multiplex PCR; TCRdb keeps only in-frame clonotypes and omits some of them. The profile shows some 2.1 million clones, 90% to 95% of them singletons. Whole-study findings and limits: The study drew on few donors, limiting represented genetic and exposure-history diversity. Investigators collected only blood, and repertoires in tissues likely differ.

The chain uses TRBV29-1 and TRBJ1-1; TRBD1 aligns across 8 bases. This sequence was found in a man between 18 and 29 years old in good health. Sequenced input: naive CD4+ T cells sorted from blood. Subset described: CD45RA+ positively selected. The CDR3 is CSARTGPTEAFF. CDR3 in DNA: TGCAGCGCCAGGACAGGGCCTACTGAAGCTTTCTTT. Based on the CDR3 plus reference TRBV29-1 and TRBJ1-1, the full variable domain is SAVISQKPSRDICQRGTSLTIQCQVDSQVTMMFWYRQQPGQSLTLIATANQGSEATYESGFVIDKFPISRPNLTFSTLTVSNMSPEDSSIYLCSARTGPTEAFFGQGTRLTVV.